This TCR beta chain is from a study of blood T cell repertoires in COVID-19. As for the study in general: Sites across the United States, Italy and Spain contributed samples from acute and convalescent COVID-19.

Only in-frame clones appear in the TCRdb table, and some are missing; sequencing was by immunoSEQ multiplex PCR. The data contain 100,000 or so clones, 70% to 90% of them singletons. The CDR3 length is 14 residues. The V gene lost 8 bases and the J gene lost 7 bases, with 17 bases spanning the gap. CDR1 is LNHDA and CDR2 is SQIVND in the germline V gene (reference sequence). The J gene is TRBJ1-4, the V gene TRBV19; D perhaps matches TRBD1 (5 bases). This sequence originates from a woman aged 55-70 years in a cohort sampled during active or convalescent COVID-19. The sample consisted of peripheral blood. The CDR3 loop is CASSTQGLGEKLFF. Written as DNA, the CDR3 is TGTGCCAGTTCAACCCAGGGTCTGGGTGAAAAACTGTTTTTT.